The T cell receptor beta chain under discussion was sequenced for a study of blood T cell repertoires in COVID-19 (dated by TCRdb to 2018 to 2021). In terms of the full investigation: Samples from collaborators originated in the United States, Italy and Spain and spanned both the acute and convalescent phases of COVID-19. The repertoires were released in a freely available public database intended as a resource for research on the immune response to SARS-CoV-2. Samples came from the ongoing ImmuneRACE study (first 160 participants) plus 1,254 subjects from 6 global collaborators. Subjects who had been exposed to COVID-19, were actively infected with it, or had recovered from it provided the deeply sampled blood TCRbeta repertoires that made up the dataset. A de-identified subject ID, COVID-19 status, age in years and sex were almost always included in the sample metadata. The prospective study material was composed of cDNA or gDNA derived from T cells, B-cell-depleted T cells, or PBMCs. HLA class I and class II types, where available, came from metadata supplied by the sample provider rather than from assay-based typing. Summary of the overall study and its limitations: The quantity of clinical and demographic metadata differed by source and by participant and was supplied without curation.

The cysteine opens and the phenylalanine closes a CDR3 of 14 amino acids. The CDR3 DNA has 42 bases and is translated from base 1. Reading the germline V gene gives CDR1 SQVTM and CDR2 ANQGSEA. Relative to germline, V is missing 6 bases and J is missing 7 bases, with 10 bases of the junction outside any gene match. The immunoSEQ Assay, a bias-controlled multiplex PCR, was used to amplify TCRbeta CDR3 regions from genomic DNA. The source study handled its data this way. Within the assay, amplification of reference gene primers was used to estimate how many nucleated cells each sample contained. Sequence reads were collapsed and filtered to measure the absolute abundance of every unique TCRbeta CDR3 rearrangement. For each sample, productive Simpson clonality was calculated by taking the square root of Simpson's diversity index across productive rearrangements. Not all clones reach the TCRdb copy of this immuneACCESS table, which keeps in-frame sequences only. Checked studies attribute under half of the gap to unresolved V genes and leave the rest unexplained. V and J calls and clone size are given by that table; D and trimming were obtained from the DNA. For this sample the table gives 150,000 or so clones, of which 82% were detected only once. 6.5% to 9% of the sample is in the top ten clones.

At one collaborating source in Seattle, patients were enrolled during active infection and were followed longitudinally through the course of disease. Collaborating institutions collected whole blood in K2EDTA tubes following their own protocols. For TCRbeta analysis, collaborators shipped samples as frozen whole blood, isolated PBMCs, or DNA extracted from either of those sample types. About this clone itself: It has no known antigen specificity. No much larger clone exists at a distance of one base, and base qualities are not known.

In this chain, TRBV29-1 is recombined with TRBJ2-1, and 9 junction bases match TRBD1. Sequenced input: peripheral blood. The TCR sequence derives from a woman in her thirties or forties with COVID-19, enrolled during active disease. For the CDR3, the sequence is CSVSSGTGRNEQFF. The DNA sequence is TGCAGCGTCTCCTCCGGGACAGGGAGGAATGAGCAGTTCTTC.